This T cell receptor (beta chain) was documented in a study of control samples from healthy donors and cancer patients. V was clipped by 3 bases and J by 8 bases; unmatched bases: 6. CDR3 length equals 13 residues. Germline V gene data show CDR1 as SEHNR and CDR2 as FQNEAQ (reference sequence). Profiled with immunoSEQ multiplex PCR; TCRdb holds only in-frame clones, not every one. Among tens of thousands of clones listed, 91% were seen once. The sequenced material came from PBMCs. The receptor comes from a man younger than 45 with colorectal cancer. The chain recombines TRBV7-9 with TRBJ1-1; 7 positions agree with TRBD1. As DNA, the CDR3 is TGTGCCAGCAGCTTCAGGGGGGCGGCGGAAGCTTTCTTT. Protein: CASSFRGAAEAFF.